The 9 T cell receptor beta chains below were found in one sample sequenced in a study of T cell responses to AZD1222 COVID-19 vaccine. Clones were read by immunoSEQ multiplex PCR, and TCRdb kept only the in-frame ones, dropping some. The sample contains over 85,000 clones, 85% to 95% of which appear only once. This material consisted of peripheral blood, taken on day 0 of AZD1222 vaccination. Every receptor here comes from an adult in good health.

This chain joins TRBV19 and TRBJ1-6, with 10 bases lining up with TRBD1. Germline trimming cut 5 bases from V and 5 bases from J; bases unmatched to any gene: 9. Per germline, CDR1 LNHDA and CDR2 SQIVND (reference sequence). There are 17 residues in the CDR3. The CDR3 region is CASSPTTGGVDNSPLHF. In DNA, the CDR3 is TGTGCCAGTAGTCCTACGACAGGGGGCGTCGATAATTCACCCCTCCACTTT.

The gene calls are TRBV2 and TRBJ2-2; 7 bases align to TRBD2. The germline gives CDR1 SNHLY, CDR2 FYNNEI. V dropped 0 bases and J dropped 5; count of bases not matched to a gene: 0. This CDR3 comprises 14 residues. Written as DNA, the CDR3 is TGTGCCAGCAGTGAAGCGGGGGGGACCGGGGAGCTGTTTTTT. Translating it yields CASSEAGGTGELFF. Full variable domain (remainder filled in from reference TRBV2 and TRBJ2-2): EPEVTQTPSHQVTQMGQEVILRCVPISNHLYFYWYRQILGQKVEFLVSFYNNEISEKSEIFDDQFSVERPDGSNFTLKIRSTKLEDSAMYFCASSEAGGTGELFFGEGSRLTVL.

The CDR3 DNA is TGTGCCAGCAGTTACTCACTAGCGGGGGCCTACGAGCAGTACTTC. Its translation is CASSYSLAGAYEQYF. This chain links TRBV6-5 with TRBJ2-7, with 11 positions matching TRBD2. V gave up 0 bases and J gave up 2 bases; unmatched junction bases: 0. This CDR3 has 15 amino acids. Germline lookup yields CDR1 MNHEY and CDR2 SVGAGI.

The chain couples TRBV10-3 to TRBJ1-1; D not resolved. The CDR3 extends over 13 amino acids. Germline V gene sequence: CDR1 ENHRY, CDR2 SYGVKD. The V end was cut by 8 bases, the J end by 4 bases, with 14 bases between. CDR3 sequence: CAISDTSSTEAFF. CDR3 DNA: TGTGCCATCTCCGACACTTCGAGCACTGAAGCTTTCTTT.

This clone was counted once. The CDR3 coding sequence is TGTGCCAGCAGCCCCAACAGTTATGGCTACACCTTC. Translation: CASSPNSYGYTF. The V gene is TRBV4-2, the J gene TRBJ1-2; D is uncertain. This CDR3 has 12 residues. The V end was cut by 4 bases, the J end by 5 bases, with 8 bases between. Germline assignment: CDR1 LGHNA and CDR2 YNFKEQ.

The rearrangement uses TRBV5-6 and TRBJ2-5; tentatively, D is TRBD1 (6 bases). Germline CDR1 and CDR2: SGHDT and YYEEEE. This CDR3 comprises 15 residues. The V end lost 0 bases, the J end lost 1 base, and 10 bases lay between the germline ends. In DNA, the CDR3 is TGTGCCAGCAGCTTGGCCAGGGGCGGCCAAGAGACCCAGTACTTC. Protein sequence: CASSLARGGQETQYF.

The chain is built from TRBV11-3 and TRBJ2-3; unclear D gene. The CDR3 covers 14 residues. Germline-derived CDR1 and CDR2 are SGHNT and YENEEA. V was trimmed by 5 bases and J by 2 bases, leaving 11 bases between them. CDR3 DNA sequence: TGTGCCAGCAGCGCAGGAAGCGACACAGATACGCAGTATTTT. This translates into CASSAGSDTDTQYF.

This chain joins TRBV28 and TRBJ1-2, with TRBD1 matching over 9 bases. CDR1 is MDHEN and CDR2 is SYDVKM in the germline V gene. The J segment lost 2 bases and the V segment lost 5 bases, leaving 6 bases of the junction unmatched. The CDR3 extends over 15 amino acids. CDR3 in DNA: TGTGCCAGCAGTCCCCGGACAGGGGCAAACTATGGCTACACCTTC. Translated: CASSPRTGANYGYTF.

The chain employs TRBV5-6 and TRBJ2-3; D gene uncertain. V was cut by 2 bases and J by 6 bases, with 7 bases left in between. Germline-derived CDR1 and CDR2 are SGHDT and YYEEEE. The CDR3 contains 12 residues. The CDR3 loop is CASSFLGDTQYF. The CDR3 region has the DNA TGTGCCAGCAGCTTTTTAGGCGATACGCAGTATTTT.